The T cell receptor beta chain described here comes from a study of T cells expressing NK-cell markers. Looking at the study overall: TCR beta repertoires came from sorted CD3+CD56+NKG2C+, CD3+CD56+NKG2C- and CD3+CD56-NKG2C+ T cells.

After re-calling the 5' RACE reads, TCRdb lists one entry per CDR3 protein, DNA absent. Across around 380,000 distinct CDR3 sequences, the top ten clones capture around 10% of the sample. Per germline, CDR1 SGHTA and CDR2 FQGTGA. CDR3 length: 14 amino acids. On this clonotype itself: Antigen: not known.

Whole-study findings and limits: In a few donors, these clonotypes also led the CD3+CD56-NKG2C+ fraction. In several donors, dominant CD3+CD56+NKG2C+ clones formed roughly 1.0-7.5% of CD8+ cells.

The specimen sequenced was blood T cells: a sorted CD56 or NKG2C T cell subset, CD4+ or CD8+ T cells, or bulk PBMC T cells (not recorded which). This TCR came from a woman aged 45 to 65 in good health. V usage is TRBV7-3 and J usage is TRBJ2-2. Here the CDR3 reads CASSPTLRTGELFF.